The rows below give T cell receptor beta chains drawn from one sample of a study of CD8 T cells in ankylosing spondylitis. TCRdb redid the calling of the 5' RACE reads with MiXCR, one entry per CDR3 protein. This table holds tens of thousands of distinct CDR3 sequences, roughly 5.2% found once. Sequencing used blood, either unsorted or a sorted T cell fraction (not recorded which). The receptors derive from a male donor with ankylosing spondylitis or in good health (not recorded which). CDR3s include the opening cysteine and the closing phenylalanine or tryptophan. Each record gives: clone size, CDR3 length, V gene, D gene, J gene, CDR3 protein, CDR3 DNA. The D gene is left open where the match is weak. Clone size is shown for a subset of rows, as once, few, many or a class of expanded clone.

many	15	TRBV20-1	TRBD2	TRBJ2-3	CSARPSGRPGDTQYF	TGCAGTGCTAGACCTAGCGGGAGGCCGGGAGATACGCAGTATTTT
few	16	TRBV3-1	TRBD2	TRBJ2-5	CASSPRTSGVQETQYF	TGTGCCAGCAGCCCTCGGACTAGCGGGGTCCAAGAGACCCAGTACTTC
many	15	TRBV5-1	-	TRBJ2-7	CASSFFPGRNDEQYF	TGCGCCAGCAGCTTCTTTCCAGGGCGAAACGACGAGCAGTACTTC
many	14	TRBV20-1	-	TRBJ1-5	CSADRGPRNQPQHF	TGCAGTGCTGACCGGGGTCCCCGCAATCAGCCCCAGCATTTT
many	15	TRBV6-5	-	TRBJ2-1	CASSAWGSSYNEQFF	TGTGCCAGCAGCGCGTGGGGGTCTTCCTACAATGAGCAGTTCTTC
many	16	TRBV12-3/TRBV12-4	TRBD2	TRBJ2-5	CASSPWSGGDQETQYF	TGTGCCAGCAGTCCCTGGAGCGGGGGGGACCAAGAGACCCAGTACTTC
many	14	TRBV7-8	-	TRBJ1-1	CASSLGPADTEAFF	TGTGCCAGCAGCCTGGGGCCGGCGGACACTGAAGCTTTCTTT
many	13	TRBV12-3/TRBV12-4	-	TRBJ1-1	CASSLGMVTEAFF	TGTGCCAGCAGTCTCGGGATGGTCACTGAAGCTTTCTTT
many	14	TRBV6-2/TRBV6-3	-	TRBJ1-6	CASSKQIEGSPLHF	TGTGCCAGCAGTAAGCAGATTGAGGGGTCACCCCTCCACTTT
once	16	TRBV19	TRBD2	TRBJ2-1	CVSRRLAGDLHNEQFF	TGTGTCAGTAGGAGACTAGCGGGGGATCTGCACAATGAGCAGTTCTTC
many	20	TRBV9	TRBD2	TRBJ2-5	CASSARGGTSGGTPRETQYF	TGTGCCAGCAGCGCCAGGGGGGGGACTAGCGGGGGGACCCCTCGGGAGACCCAGTACTTC
many	12	TRBV24-1	-	TRBJ1-5	CATSGSGPFQHF	TGTGCCACCAGTGGGTCGGGGCCTTTCCAGCATTTT
many	15	TRBV7-9	TRBD2	TRBJ2-7	CASGLAGESSYEQYF	TGTGCCAGCGGCCTAGCGGGGGAGAGCTCCTACGAGCAGTACTTC
many	15	TRBV19	TRBD1	TRBJ2-1	CASSIMGTGVQEQFF	TGTGCCAGTAGTATAATGGGGACAGGGGTTCAGGAGCAGTTCTTC
many	14	TRBV20-1	-	TRBJ1-5	CSAGGAGAGGPQHF	TGCAGTGCTGGAGGTGCGGGGGCCGGAGGGCCCCAGCATTTT
many	16	TRBV6-2/TRBV6-3	TRBD1	TRBJ2-1	CASSYTNRQGRNEQFF	TGTGCCAGCAGTTACACAAACCGACAGGGGAGGAATGAGCAGTTCTTC
many	14	TRBV20-1	-	TRBJ2-1	CSASDTASYNEQFF	TGCAGTGCATCTGATACGGCCTCCTACAATGAGCAGTTCTTC
-	14	TRBV7-9	-	TRBJ2-7	CASSLVGRGYEQYF	TGTGCCAGCAGCCTAGTGGGACGGGGATACGAGCAGTACTTC
many	12	TRBV20-1	TRBD1	TRBJ1-2	CSAAGQGSGYTF	TGCAGTGCTGCCGGACAGGGGTCTGGCTACACCTTC
many	16	TRBV20-1	TRBD2	TRBJ2-5	CSARDGAGAPQETQYF	TGCAGTGCTAGAGATGGAGCGGGGGCACCACAAGAGACCCAGTACTTC
many	14	TRBV20-1	-	TRBJ1-1	CSLTPGTVNTEAFF	TGCAGTCTTACTCCCGGGACCGTGAACACTGAAGCTTTCTTT
many	11	TRBV10-3	-	TRBJ2-7	CATEGNYEQYF	TGTGCCACCGAGGGAAACTACGAGCAGTACTTC
few	13	TRBV7-9	TRBD2	TRBJ2-1	CASSLGLARGKFF	TGTGCCAGCAGCTTGGGACTAGCGAGAGGGAAGTTCTTC
-	13	TRBV19	-	TRBJ1-1	CASSILGGTKAFF	TGTGCCAGTAGTATTTTGGGTGGAACTAAAGCTTTCTTT
many	15	TRBV27	TRBD2	TRBJ2-1	CASSPGGWSNNEQFF	TGTGCCAGCAGCCCGGGGGGATGGAGTAACAATGAGCAGTTCTTC
many	13	TRBV5-5	-	TRBJ2-5	CASSLEAEETQYF	TGTGCCAGCAGCTTAGAGGCAGAAGAGACCCAGTACTTC
-	17	TRBV7-9	TRBD2	TRBJ2-2	CASSPSLAGVNTGELFF	TGTGCCAGCAGCCCATCACTAGCGGGGGTTAACACCGGGGAGCTGTTTTTT
many	14	TRBV29-1	TRBD1	TRBJ2-1	CSVTGTGANNEQFF	TGCAGCGTCACCGGGACAGGGGCGAACAATGAGCAGTTCTTC
many	14	TRBV12-3/TRBV12-4	TRBD1	TRBJ1-1	CASRWDRRVSEAFF	TGTGCCAGCAGATGGGACAGGCGTGTCTCTGAAGCTTTCTTT
-	13	TRBV4-3	-	TRBJ2-2	CASSQGGPGELFF	TGCGCCAGCAGCCAAGGGGGGCCCGGGGAGCTGTTTTTT
many	15	TRBV6-1	TRBD1	TRBJ1-1	CASSPPGQPNTEAFF	TGTGCCAGCAGCCCCCCGGGACAGCCGAACACTGAAGCTTTCTTT
many	17	TRBV11-3	TRBD2	TRBJ2-1	CASSSQGLAGGPGEQFF	TGTGCCAGCAGCTCCCAGGGACTAGCGGGGGGGCCAGGTGAGCAGTTCTTC
many	11	TRBV20-1	-	TRBJ2-7	CSADRTPGQYF	TGCAGTGCTGACCGGACACCAGGGCAGTACTTC